This record looks at one T cell receptor (beta chain) sequence and its context. The target antigen is unknown. The data were obtained in a study of cytomegalovirus exposure and HLA in healthy donors. For the study at large: Researchers found that about four fifths of over 350 genotyped donors fell within the Caucasian-associated ancestry cluster. Study-level points and caveats: TCR beta V- and J-gene trimming was later associated with a missense DCLRE1C variant. Data from an earlier analysis indicated that most TCR beta V segments were productive either about 87% or about 30% of the time. Testing in vitro showed three CMV-associated chains specific for CMV antigens.

Amplification used 60 Vbeta primers and 13 Jbeta primers. The data were produced by immunoSEQ multiplex PCR, yet TCRdb's version contains in-frame clones alone and is incomplete. The table for this sample gives some 160,000 clones. Trimming stripped 1 base from V and 3 bases from J, with 7 bases between. This CDR3 is 14 amino acids long. From germline, CDR1 is MNHEY and CDR2 SVGAGI. The sequenced sample consisted of PBMCs. The genes are TRBV6-5 and TRBJ2-1; weak D call: TRBD2 (5 bases). The clonotype comes from a man under 40 in good health and CMV-seronegative. The CDR3 protein is CASSYLTSYNEQFF. The CDR3 bases are TGTGCCAGCAGTTACTTAACTAGCTACAATGAGCAGTTCTTC.